This T cell receptor beta chain is drawn from a study of cytomegalovirus exposure and HLA in healthy donors. Overall study: A subsequent analysis reported that the 110 or so validation repertoires were produced on the same platform that had also been used for the 600 to 800 first-cohort repertoires. Study observations and caveats: Subsequent analysis found a tendency for first-cohort TCR clusters to co-occur within the 120 or so validation repertoires.

With respect to this clone: Its antigen is not known.

Germline V gene data show CDR1 as SGHVS and CDR2 as FNYEAQ. There are 14 residues in the CDR3. V was pared by 5 bases and J by 4 bases, with 14 bases between. Clones were read by immunoSEQ multiplex PCR, and TCRdb kept only the in-frame ones, dropping some. This sample has more than 140,000 clones, with roughly nine tenths found just once. The sample consisted of PBMCs. The chain uses TRBV7-6 and TRBJ1-2; D ambiguous. This TCR came from a woman between 18 and 30 years old in good health and CMV-seropositive. The CDR3 loop reads CASSEFTTSYGYTF. The CDR3 DNA sequence: TGTGCCAGCAGCGAATTTACAACCAGCTATGGCTACACCTTC.